The rows below give T cell receptor beta chains drawn from one sample of a study of T cell responses to AZD1222 COVID-19 vaccine. Using immunoSEQ multiplex PCR, the repertoire was profiled, and TCRdb retains in-frame clones only, with some absent. This table has 92,000 or so clones, roughly 90% appearing once. The sequencing used peripheral blood, collected on day 0 of AZD1222 vaccination. These receptors originate from an adult in good health. Both conserved end residues are part of each CDR3. Fields, in order: J gene, clone size, V gene, D gene, CDR3 protein, CDR3 DNA. The D gene is left open where the match is weak. Clone size appears in some rows only: once, few, many, or a class for an expanded clone.

TRBJ2-5 . TRBV19 . CASSITGSETQYF TGTGCCAGTAGTATTACAGGGAGCGAGACCCAGTACTTC
TRBJ2-2 . TRBV5-4 . CASSILTGNTGELFF TGTGCCAGCAGCATCTTGACAGGGAACACCGGGGAGCTGTTTTTT
TRBJ1-1 . TRBV27 . CASRGPGTEAFF TGTGCCAGCAGGGGGCCGGGCACTGAAGCTTTCTTT
TRBJ2-2 . TRBV3-1/TRBV3-2 . CASSHGDTGELFF TGTGCCAGCAGCCATGGAGACACCGGGGAGCTGTTTTTT
TRBJ2-2 . TRBV5-1 . CASSQDSYGELFF TGCGCCAGCAGCCAGGACTCTTACGGGGAGCTGTTTTTT
TRBJ1-6 . TRBV5-5 . CATLADHNSPLHF TGTGCCACCCTGGCAGACCATAATTCACCCCTCCACTTT
TRBJ2-1 . TRBV19 . CASSTDTYNEQFF TGTGCCAGTAGTACCGACACGTACAATGAGCAGTTCTTC
TRBJ2-5 . TRBV5-4 . CASSRAVGVGETQYF TGTGCCAGCAGCCGGGCGGTGGGGGTAGGAGAGACCCAGTACTTC
TRBJ1-3 . TRBV9 TRBD1 CASSEFPWDSSGNTIYF TGTGCCAGCAGCGAATTCCCCTGGGACAGCTCTGGAAACACCATATATTTT
TRBJ2-3 . TRBV5-1 . CASSLVEGGSSTDTQYF TGCGCCAGCAGCCTAGTTGAAGGCGGCTCTAGCACAGATACGCAGTATTTT
TRBJ2-1 . TRBV5-4 TRBD2 CASSRLLAGVEFF TGTGCCAGCAGCCGCCTACTAGCGGGAGTTGAGTTCTTC
TRBJ1-2 . TRBV5-1 . CASSSGHNYGYTF TGCGCCAGCAGTAGTGGACATAACTATGGCTACACCTTC
TRBJ2-5 few TRBV5-1 TRBD1 CASSPSPTGALSTPETQYF TGCGCCAGCAGCCCTTCCCCGACAGGGGCCCTTTCGACGCCCGAGACCCAGTACTTC
TRBJ1-5 . TRBV28 . CASSLGRISNQPQHF TGTGCCAGCAGTTTAGGACGGATTAGCAATCAGCCCCAGCATTTT
TRBJ2-5 . TRBV7-2 TRBD1 CASSQDRAETQYF TGTGCCAGCAGCCAAGACAGGGCTGAGACCCAGTACTTC
TRBJ1-3 . TRBV5-1 . CASREGQASGNTIYF TGCGCCAGCAGGGAGGGACAAGCCTCTGGAAACACCATATATTTT
TRBJ2-7 . TRBV6-5 . CASSYRTGKPTYEQYF TGTGCCAGCAGTTACCGAACAGGAAAACCTACCTACGAGCAGTACTTC
TRBJ2-6 . TRBV5-4 TRBD1 CASRLTGAGANVLTF TGTGCCAGCAGGCTGACAGGGGCTGGGGCCAACGTCCTGACTTTC
TRBJ2-5 . TRBV27 TRBD2 CASSTSGLAGQETQYF TGTGCCAGCAGTACCTCGGGACTAGCGGGACAGGAGACCCAGTACTTC
TRBJ2-2 . TRBV7-3 . CASRWLSGTGELFF TGTGCCAGCAGATGGCTCTCAGGCACCGGGGAGCTGTTTTTT
TRBJ1-2 . TRBV28 . CASRAPNGYTF TGTGCCAGCAGGGCCCCGAATGGCTACACCTTC
TRBJ1-5 once TRBV19 TRBD1 CASSFDRGRHQPQHF TGTGCCAGTAGTTTCGACAGGGGCCGGCATCAGCCCCAGCATTTT
TRBJ1-2 . TRBV10-3 TRBD1 CAIIGQDTYGYTF TGTGCCATCATCGGACAGGACACCTATGGCTACACCTTC
TRBJ2-7 few TRBV28 . CASRSGTDAYEQYF TGTGCCAGCAGATCAGGGACGGACGCCTACGAGCAGTACTTC
TRBJ2-7 . TRBV6-5 . CASENYEQYF TGTGCCAGCGAGAACTACGAGCAGTACTTC
TRBJ2-1 once TRBV5-4 . CASSFPSGLPNYNEQFF TGTGCCAGCAGCTTTCCATCCGGGCTACCAAATTACAATGAGCAGTTCTTC
TRBJ2-7 . TRBV4-1 TRBD2 CASSQTLAGGEQYF TGCGCCAGCAGCCAAACACTAGCGGGAGGCGAGCAGTACTTC
TRBJ2-7 . TRBV5-6 . CASSLGPGTHYEQYF TGTGCCAGCAGCTTGGGACCCGGGACCCACTACGAGCAGTACTTC
TRBJ2-2 . TRBV24-1 . CATSDLPTSNTGELFF TGTGCCACCAGTGATTTGCCCACCTCAAACACCGGGGAGCTGTTTTTT
TRBJ1-4 . TRBV7-2 . CASSLGGQGEKLFF TGTGCCAGCAGCTTAGGCGGGCAAGGTGAAAAACTGTTTTTT
TRBJ1-1 . TRBV12-5 . CASAVNTEAFF TGTGCTAGTGCAGTGAACACTGAAGCTTTCTTT
TRBJ2-2 . TRBV29-1 . CSVVSPRGSTGELFF TGCAGCGTTGTGAGCCCGCGAGGTAGCACCGGGGAGCTGTTTTTT